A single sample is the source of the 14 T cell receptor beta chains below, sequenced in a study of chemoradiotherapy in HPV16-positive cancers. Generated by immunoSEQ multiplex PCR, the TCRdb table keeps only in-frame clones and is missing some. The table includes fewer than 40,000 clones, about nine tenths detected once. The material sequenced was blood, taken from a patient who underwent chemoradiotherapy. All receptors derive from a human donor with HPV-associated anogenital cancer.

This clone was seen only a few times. The DNA for the CDR3 is TGTGCCTGGAGTAGGTCACTAGGGTGGGGGGATACGCAGTATTTT. It yields the protein CAWSRSLGWGDTQYF. The chain links TRBV30 to TRBJ2-3, with D perhaps assigned TRBD1 or TRBD2 (5 bases each). The CDR3 sequence is 15 residues long. V was shortened by 2 bases and J by 6 bases, with 18 bases between the two germline ends. The germline CDR1 and CDR2 sequences are GTSNPN and SVGIG (reference sequence).

Written as DNA, the CDR3 is TGTGCCAGCTCACCTTTACTAGATCAGCCCCAGCATTTT. Residues: CASSPLLDQPQHF. The chain recombines TRBV18 with TRBJ1-5; no firm D call. This CDR3 region has 13 residues. Per germline, CDR1 KGHSH and CDR2 LQKENI. V was trimmed by 3 bases and J by 5 bases, leaving 8 bases between them.

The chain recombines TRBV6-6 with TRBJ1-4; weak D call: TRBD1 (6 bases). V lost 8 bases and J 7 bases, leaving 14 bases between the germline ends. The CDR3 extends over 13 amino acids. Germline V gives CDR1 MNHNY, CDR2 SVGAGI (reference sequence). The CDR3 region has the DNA TGTGCCAGCTTAGGGGGGCGTGCTGAAAAACTGTTTTTT. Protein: CASLGGRAEKLFF.

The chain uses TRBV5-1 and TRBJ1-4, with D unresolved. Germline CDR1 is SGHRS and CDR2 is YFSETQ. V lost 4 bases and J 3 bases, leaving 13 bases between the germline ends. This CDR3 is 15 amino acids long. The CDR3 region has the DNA TGCGCCAGCAGCCTAAGCATGACCTCTAATGAAAAACTGTTTTTT. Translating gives CASSLSMTSNEKLFF.

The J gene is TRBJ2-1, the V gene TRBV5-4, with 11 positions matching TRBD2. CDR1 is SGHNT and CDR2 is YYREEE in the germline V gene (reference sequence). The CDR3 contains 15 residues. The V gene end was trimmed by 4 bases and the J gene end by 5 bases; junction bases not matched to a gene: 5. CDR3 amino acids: CASSLGLAADNEQFF. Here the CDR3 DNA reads TGTGCCAGCAGCCTGGGACTAGCGGCCGACAATGAGCAGTTCTTC.

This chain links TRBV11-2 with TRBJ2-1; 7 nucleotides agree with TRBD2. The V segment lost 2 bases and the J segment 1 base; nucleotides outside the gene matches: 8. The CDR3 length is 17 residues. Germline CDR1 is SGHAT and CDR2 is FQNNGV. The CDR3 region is CASSLPLPGGSYNEQFF. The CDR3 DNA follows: TGTGCCAGCAGCTTACCCCTTCCGGGAGGATCCTACAATGAGCAGTTCTTC.

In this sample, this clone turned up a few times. CDR3 loop: CASYDSDRNQPQHF. The CDR3 DNA is TGTGCCAGTTACGACAGTGACAGGAATCAGCCCCAGCATTTT. The rearrangement uses TRBV19 and TRBJ1-5, with D tentatively TRBD1 (6 bases). Per germline, CDR1 LNHDA and CDR2 SQIVND (reference sequence). There are 14 residues in the CDR3. V was pared by 8 bases and J by 4 bases, with 15 bases between. Full variable domain (outside the CDR3, taken from reference TRBV19 and TRBJ1-5): DGGITQSPKYLFRKEGQNVTLSCEQNLNHDAMYWYRQDPGQGLRLIYYSQIVNDFQKGDIAEGYSVSREKKESFPLTVTSAQKNPTAFYLCASYDSDRNQPQHFGDGTRLSIL.

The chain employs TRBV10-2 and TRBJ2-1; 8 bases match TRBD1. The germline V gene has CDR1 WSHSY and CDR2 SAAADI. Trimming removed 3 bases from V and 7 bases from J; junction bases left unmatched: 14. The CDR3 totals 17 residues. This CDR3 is CASSDGQGVFGANEQFF. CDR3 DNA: TGCGCCAGCAGTGACGGACAGGGTGTCTTCGGAGCGAATGAGCAGTTCTTC.

The CDR3: CASSRRDEKLFF. In DNA form, the CDR3 reads TGTGCCAGCAGTCGCAGGGATGAAAAACTGTTTTTT. This chain links TRBV6-1 with TRBJ1-4; possible D gene TRBD1, 5 bases. Germline V lookup: CDR1 MNHNS, CDR2 SASEGT. The CDR3 spans 12 residues. Trimming stripped 5 bases from V and 6 bases from J, with 7 bases between.

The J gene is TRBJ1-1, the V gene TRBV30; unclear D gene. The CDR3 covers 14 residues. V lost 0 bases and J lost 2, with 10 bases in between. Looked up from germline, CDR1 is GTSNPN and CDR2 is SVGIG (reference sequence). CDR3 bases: TGTGCCTGGAGTGTACCGGGTTATAACACTGAAGCTTTCTTT. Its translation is CAWSVPGYNTEAFF.

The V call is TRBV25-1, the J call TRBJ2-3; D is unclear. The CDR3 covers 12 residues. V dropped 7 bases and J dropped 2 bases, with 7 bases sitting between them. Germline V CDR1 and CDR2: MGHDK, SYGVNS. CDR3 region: CASKRSTDTQYF. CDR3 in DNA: TGTGCCAGCAAACGGTCCACAGATACGCAGTATTTT.

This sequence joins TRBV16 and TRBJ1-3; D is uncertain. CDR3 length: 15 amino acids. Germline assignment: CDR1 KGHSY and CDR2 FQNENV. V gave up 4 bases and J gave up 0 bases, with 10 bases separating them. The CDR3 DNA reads TGTGCCAGCAGCCGGACGATCAGCTCTGGAAACACCATATATTTT. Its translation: CASSRTISSGNTIYF.

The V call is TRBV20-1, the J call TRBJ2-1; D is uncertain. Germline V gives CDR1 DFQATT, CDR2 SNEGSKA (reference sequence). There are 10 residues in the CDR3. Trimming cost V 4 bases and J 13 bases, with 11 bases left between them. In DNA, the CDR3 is TGCAGTGCTATAGACACCACCCAGTTCTTC. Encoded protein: CSAIDTTQFF.

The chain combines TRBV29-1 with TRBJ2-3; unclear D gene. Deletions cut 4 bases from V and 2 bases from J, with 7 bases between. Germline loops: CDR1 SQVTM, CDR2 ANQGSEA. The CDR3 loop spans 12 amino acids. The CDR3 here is CSVAEITDTQYF. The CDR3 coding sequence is TGCAGCGTTGCTGAGATCACAGATACGCAGTATTTT.